The text below deals with one T cell receptor beta chain. Its specific antigen is unknown. At one end, the junction sequence differs from germline, possibly due to a read error. Spanning cysteine to phenylalanine, the CDR3 consists of 14 amino acids. Only the CDR3 DNA stays, 42 bases, in frame from base 1. The germline V gene yields SGHVS for CDR1 and FQNEAQ for CDR2. This sample was included in a study of tumor-infiltrating lymphocytes in primary liver carcinoma (dated by TCRdb to 2017 to 2019). General notes on the study: The five patients, three men and two women aged 30 to 69 years, had hepatocellular carcinoma (four) or combined HCC and intrahepatic cholangiocarcinoma (one). The five patients had tumors staged T1-T3 N0M0, with maximum diameters ranging from about 4.2 to 10 cm. Samples yielded roughly 3.65 to 7.5 million productive TCRbeta reads; read depth did not differ significantly between tissue types. TCRbeta repertoire sequencing, expression microarrays and whole-exome sequencing were combined in the study across five regions of each liver tumor, with adjacent normal tissue and blood also included. A total of some 35 specimens from 5 patients went through TCRbeta repertoire sequencing, namely 25 tumor regions, 5 adjacent noncancerous liver tissues and 5 peripheral blood samples. The 20 to 25 tumor region samples were profiled with Agilent mRNA microarrays so that TCRbeta repertoire diversity could be related to the local molecular phenotype. Technical replicate repertoires showed high reproducibility, with mean shared-clone rates near 0.89 and correlation coefficients above 0.98.

Without any cell sorting, total RNA and DNA were extracted together from around 20-30 mg of bulk tissue using the AllPrep DNA/RNA mini kit. Four or five patients with histopathologically diagnosed primary liver carcinoma underwent surgical resection in China between late 2015 and 2016. At the time of sampling, the patients had chronic HBV infection and had not received any treatment. Five spatially separated regions were sampled per tumor: superior, inferior, left-lateral and right-lateral poles, plus the tumor centre. According to histology, viable tumor cells made up more than 90% of every tumor sample. Pieces of fresh tumor and adjacent tissue were cut in half, with one half kept in RNAlater at -80 degrees C and the other half sent for histology. Broad study findings and their caveats: Only about 7.5-25% of top clones were found in all five regions of a tumor, suggesting spatial heterogeneity of tumor-infiltrating T cells. Only the TCR beta chain was sequenced, which likely underestimates true repertoire diversity because unpaired alpha chains were not captured. Pairs of tumor regions showed greater repertoire overlap (mean roughly 35%) than tumor-adjacent pairs (roughly 17%) or tumor-blood pairs (roughly 15%), which is consistent with antigen-driven expansion. Since the samples were bulk and unsorted, there was no way to compare CD4+ and CD8+ T cell repertoires. With just four to six patients in the study, the authors point out that the findings should be validated in a larger study. A significantly larger repertoire fraction was made up by the top 250 clones in tumors than in blood (p = 0.039).

Starting from about 500 ng total RNA, TCRbeta-specific cDNA was produced by reverse transcription with a constant-region primer and ProtoScript II reverse transcriptase. Construction of the TCRbeta libraries relied on three nested rounds of multiplex PCR, following a slightly modified ARM-PCR procedure. Multiplex TRBV1-TRBV30 forward primers and a Cbeta reverse primer were used in the first two PCR rounds, each of which was run for around 9 cycles. Sample barcodes and Illumina adapters were added in a final 25-cycle PCR using Deep VentR polymerase. Before sequencing, amplicons between 200 and 500 bp were purified from gel using a QIAquick gel extraction kit. An Illumina HiSeq 2500 was used to sequence the TCRbeta amplicons, generating 250-bp paired-end reads. The authors processed their data as follows. Trimmomatic v0.33 was used to quality-trim the reads, and FLASH v1.2.11 was used to merge paired reads so that full CDR3 sequences could be recovered. V, D and J germline segments were assigned to the rearranged TCRbeta sequences by MiGEC v1.2.1b. Clonotype statistics, along with Shannon-Wiener diversity indices, were calculated using VDJtools v1.0.0. Except for diversity analysis, only the 250 most abundant clonotypes of each sample were used in subsequent analyses to reduce sampling bias. TCRdb reprocessed the public reads (quality trimming at Q25 with fastp, clone calling with MiXCR) and kept in-frame beta chains. Entries that share a CDR3 protein sequence are merged under the most common genes and DNA. For this entry, the V and J calls and clone size follow TCRdb and not the study's own pipeline. A total of around 50,000 distinct CDR3 sequences appear in this sample, over 70% of them only once. Of the sample, about 30% falls within the top ten clones.

The source is a middle-aged man with primary liver carcinoma and hepatitis B virus infection. The sequence is built from TRBV7-8 and TRBJ2-7, with the D segment identity uncertain. Sequencing input: liver tumor tissue from sampling region 3. Per the publication, the cell subset or site label means: tumor region T3, left-lateral pole. The DNA sequence is TGTACCAGCTCAACTTTGACAAGTTACTACGAGCAGTACTTC. This sequence encodes CTSSTLTSYYEQYF.